This entry lists 27 T cell receptor beta chains sequenced from one sample in a study of blood T cell repertoires in COVID-19. The assay was immunoSEQ multiplex PCR, and TCRdb's table has in-frame clones only and misses some. This table holds about 210,000 clones, approximately 80% found once. The sequenced sample was peripheral blood. These receptors came from a human donor in a cohort sampled during active COVID-19.

This chain connects TRBV6-5 to TRBJ2-3; tentative D call: TRBD2 (5 bases). The CDR3 is 14 residues long. V was shortened by 2 bases and J by 2 bases, with 8 bases between the two germline ends. Germline V gives CDR1 MNHEY, CDR2 SVGAGI. Here the CDR3 DNA reads TGTGCCAGCAGTTACGGGCGGGTCACAGATACGCAGTATTTT. It codes for CASSYGRVTDTQYF.

V and J are TRBV9 and TRBJ2-5; 10 nucleotides line up with TRBD2. The CDR3 contains 17 residues. Germline V lookup: CDR1 SGDLS, CDR2 YYNGEE. The V and J ends lost 4 bases and 2 bases, in that order; junction bases with no gene match: 11. For the CDR3, the DNA is TGTGCCAGCAGCCCTGGGACGCTAGCGGGGGCTCAAGAGACCCAGTACTTC. Translation: CASSPGTLAGAQETQYF.

The rearrangement links TRBV6-5 to TRBJ1-1, with 8 nucleotides matching TRBD1. V trimming: 4 bases; J trimming: 6 bases; junction bases outside the gene matches: 7. The CDR3 runs 14 residues. Germline assignment: CDR1 MNHEY and CDR2 SVGAGI. As DNA, the CDR3 is TGTGCCAGCAGTTCTCGGACAGGGAGCGCTGAAGCTTTCTTT. Protein product: CASSSRTGSAEAFF.

The rearrangement joins TRBV2 to TRBJ1-5; a possible D gene is TRBD1 (5 bases). The CDR3 has 14 residues. The V gene's germline CDR1 is SNHLY and CDR2 FYNNEI. The ends were cut back, 4 bases at V and 9 bases at J, with 16 bases in the middle. Here the CDR3 DNA reads TGTGCCAGCAGTGTCGAGGACGGGGGACGGCCCCAGCATTTT. Amino acid sequence: CASSVEDGGRPQHF.

V gene TRBV10-3 combines with J gene TRBJ1-1; 8 positions match TRBD1. The CDR3 spans 13 residues. CDR1 is ENHRY and CDR2 is SYGVKD in the germline V gene. V shed 7 bases and J 5 bases; nucleotides not matched to a gene: 6. CDR3 nucleotide sequence: TGTGCCATCACCAGGGGGCTGAGGACTGAAGCTTTCTTT. The encoded protein is CAITRGLRTEAFF.

The V gene is TRBV5-4, the J gene TRBJ2-1; 14 nucleotides line up with TRBD2. Germline-derived CDR1 and CDR2 are SGHNT and YYREEE (reference sequence). The CDR3 is made up of 13 amino acids. Losses at the gene ends were 4 bases for V and 15 bases for J; bases not matched to a gene: 6. CDR3 bases: TGTGCCAGCAGCCCGGGGACTAGCGGGAGCCGGTTCTTC. Its translation is CASSPGTSGSRFF.

This sequence joins TRBV11-2 and TRBJ1-5; D is possibly TRBD1 (6 bases). CDR3 size: 15 residues. Between the trimmed V and J ends, which lost 7 bases and 2 bases, there was a span of 15 bases. Germline loops: CDR1 SGHAT, CDR2 FQNNGV. CDR3 in amino acids: CASNPQGLGNQPQHF. The CDR3 bases are TGTGCCAGCAACCCTCAGGGGCTCGGCAATCAGCCCCAGCATTTT.

This clone appeared a few times. This chain connects TRBV28 to TRBJ1-2; D is perhaps TRBD1 (6 bases). Trimming left V 5 bases short and J 8 bases short, with 18 bases between. Per the germline V gene, CDR1 is MDHEN and CDR2 is SYDVKM. This CDR3 region has 14 residues. CDR3 protein: CASSGEGVLEGYTF. In DNA form, the CDR3 reads TGTGCCAGCAGTGGGGAGGGGGTCCTCGAAGGCTACACCTTC.

The chain links TRBV19 to TRBJ1-2; 7 bases agree with TRBD1. Germline V lookup: CDR1 LNHDA, CDR2 SQIVND (reference sequence). The CDR3 spans 13 residues. The DNA of the CDR3 is TGTGCTTGTAGGGGGCCACTTAACTATGGCTACACCTTC. It codes for CACRGPLNYGYTF.

This clone was counted a few times. V gene TRBV5-1 combines with J gene TRBJ1-5, with 9 bases that match TRBD1. Germline V CDR1 and CDR2: SGHRS, YFSETQ. The CDR3 spans 15 residues. V trimming: 0 bases; J trimming: 2 bases; junction bases outside the gene matches: 0. The CDR3 sequence is CASSLGTGGNQPQHF. CDR3 DNA: TGCGCCAGCAGCTTGGGGACAGGGGGCAATCAGCCCCAGCATTTT.

The chain combines TRBV7-8 with TRBJ2-3; 8 bases align to TRBD2. CDR1 and CDR2 (germline): SGHVS, FQNEAQ. The CDR3 extends over 15 amino acids. Trimming removed 5 bases from V and 1 base from J; junction bases left unmatched: 5. The CDR3 spells CASSRSGGRTDTQYF. The CDR3 DNA reads as TGTGCCAGCAGCCGGAGCGGGGGACGCACAGATACGCAGTATTTT.

This chain joins TRBV11-3 and TRBJ2-1; D uncertain. This CDR3 is 13 amino acids long. Trimming took 1 base from V and 4 from J, leaving 5 bases between them. Germline V gives CDR1 SGHNT, CDR2 YENEEA. Here the CDR3 DNA reads TGTGCCAGCAGCTTAGCCAGTTACAATGAGCAGTTCTTC. This sequence encodes CASSLASYNEQFF.

The chain uses TRBV27 and TRBJ2-7, with D maybe TRBD1 (6 bases). The V end lost 0 bases, the J end lost 2 bases, and 17 bases lay between the germline ends. Per the germline V gene, CDR1 is MNHEY and CDR2 is SMNVEV (reference sequence). The CDR3 covers 17 residues. CDR3 residues: CASSLSGMGQGPYEQYF. The CDR3 bases are TGTGCCAGCAGTTTATCCGGGATGGGGCAGGGGCCCTACGAGCAGTACTTC.

The table lists this clone with a count of one. The genes are TRBV7-9 and TRBJ2-7, with D maybe TRBD1 (6 bases). V was shortened by 4 bases and J by 3 bases, with 10 bases between the two germline ends. The V gene's germline CDR1 is SEHNR and CDR2 FQNEAQ (reference sequence). The CDR3 sequence is 13 residues long. DNA of the CDR3: TGTGCCAGCAGCTCGACAGGAAACTACGAGCAGTACTTC. It is translated as CASSSTGNYEQYF.

This clone was detected once. This rearrangement joins TRBV27 to TRBJ1-1, with D tentatively TRBD1 (5 bases). The CDR3 length is 12 residues. CDR1 is MNHEY and CDR2 is SMNVEV in the germline V gene (reference sequence). V lost 9 bases to trimming and J lost 5 bases, with 13 bases between them. In DNA, the CDR3 is TGTGCCAGTAAAACAGGAAGGACTGAAGCTTTCTTT. Its protein is CASKTGRTEAFF.

The genes are TRBV3-1 (or the pseudogene TRBV3-2) and TRBJ2-7; D call uncertain. Per germline, CDR1 LGHDT and CDR2 YNNKEL (reference sequence). The CDR3 consists of 13 residues. V lost 1 base to trimming and J lost 5 bases, with 9 bases between them. Here the CDR3 DNA reads TGTGCCAGCAGCCAAGGACGGGTAAACGAGCAGTACTTC. This gives the protein CASSQGRVNEQYF.

The chain uses TRBV7-2 and TRBJ2-5; 9 nucleotides align to TRBD2. After removal of 4 bases from V and 5 bases from J, the junction contained 14 bases not matched to a gene. This CDR3 contains 17 residues. CDR1 and CDR2 (germline): SGHTA, FQGNSA. CDR3 coding DNA: TGTGCCAGCAGCTACAACGGAGGTAGCGGGAGCCACGAGACCCAGTACTTC. Translating gives CASSYNGGSGSHETQYF.

CDR3 loop: CASWGRGQETQYF. The CDR3 DNA follows: TGCGCCAGCTGGGGGCGGGGGCAGGAGACCCAGTACTTC. The chain joins TRBV10-2 to TRBJ2-5; possibly TRBD2 for D (7 bases). Germline values: CDR1 WSHSY, CDR2 SAAADI. Trimming stripped 8 bases from V and 5 bases from J, with 15 bases between. The CDR3 contains 13 residues.

The chain recombines TRBV6-6 with TRBJ2-2; 7 bases are a match to TRBD1. The J segment lost 5 bases and the V segment lost 2 bases, leaving 8 bases of the junction unmatched. The germline CDR1 and CDR2 sequences are MNHNY and SVGAGI (reference sequence). The CDR3 spans 16 residues. CDR3 nucleotides: TGTGCCAGCAGTTACCCCCCCAGGGGGATGACCGGGGAGCTGTTTTTT. It is translated as CASSYPPRGMTGELFF.

The V and J genes are TRBV9 and TRBJ2-7; maybe TRBD2 (6 bases). Germline CDR1 is SGDLS and CDR2 is YYNGEE. V was clipped by 3 bases and J by 7 bases, with 20 bases between them. This CDR3 comprises 15 residues. For the CDR3, the DNA is TGTGCCAGCAGCGCCCGGGGGACTCTCGCCGGGGAGCAGTACTTC. The encoded protein is CASSARGTLAGEQYF.

This rearrangement joins TRBV28 to TRBJ1-2, with TRBD1 as a possible D gene (5 bases). Germline V gene sequence: CDR1 MDHEN, CDR2 SYDVKM. CDR3 length equals 14 residues. With 4 bases removed from V and 4 bases from J, the gap between germline ends came to 13 bases. CDR3: CASSWRGEGYGYTF. DNA of the CDR3: TGTGCCAGCAGTTGGAGGGGAGAAGGCTATGGCTACACCTTC.

Points on this clone: This may stem from a read error, because a much larger clone lies one nucleotide away. Other DNA sequences of this sample code for an identical CDR3. The genes are TRBV18 and TRBJ2-7; TRBD1 aligns across 8 bases. Germline CDR1 is KGHSH and CDR2 is LQKENI. The CDR3 loop spans 13 amino acids. The CDR3 here is CASSTTTGDEQYF. DNA for the CDR3: TGTGCCAGCTCAACCACGACAGGGGACGAGCAGTACTTT.

The J gene is TRBJ2-3, the V gene TRBV5-6; 12 bases fit TRBD1. The CDR3 is 15 residues long. Germline-derived CDR1 and CDR2 are SGHDT and YYEEEE. As DNA, the CDR3 is TGTGCGAGTATTGGGGGACAGGGGGCAAGAGATACGCAGTATTTT. This translates into CASIGGQGARDTQYF.

The V and J genes are TRBV6-4 and TRBJ2-1; perhaps TRBD1 as D (7 bases). V lost 4 bases to trimming and J lost 6 bases, with 19 bases between them. CDR3 length: 16 residues. CDR1 and CDR2 from the germline V gene are MRHNA and SNTAGT. As DNA, the CDR3 is TGTGCCAGCAGTGTAGCGGTGGCGGCAGGGGGCAATGAGCAGTTCTTC. Protein product: CASSVAVAAGGNEQFF.

The chain carries TRBV27 and TRBJ2-7; 8 bases line up with TRBD2. J was trimmed by 5 bases and V by 6 bases; bases with no gene match: 18. The CDR3 loop spans 17 amino acids. Germline values: CDR1 MNHEY, CDR2 SMNVEV (reference sequence). The CDR3: CASSFGPGGGKFDEQYF. The CDR3 nucleotides are TGTGCCAGCAGCTTTGGCCCGGGGGGGGGCAAGTTCGACGAGCAGTACTTC.

The chain is built from TRBV18 and TRBJ1-3, with D perhaps matching TRBD1 (5 bases). The CDR3 runs to 17 residues. V lost 2 bases and J 2 bases, leaving 16 bases between the germline ends. CDR1 and CDR2 (germline): KGHSH, LQKENI. The CDR3 sequence: CASSPVNRGRTGNTIYF. The CDR3 bases are TGTGCCAGCTCACCAGTGAATCGGGGGAGGACTGGAAACACCATATATTTT.

The chain is built from TRBV5-1 and TRBJ2-5; 9 positions match TRBD1. CDR1 is SGHRS, CDR2 YFSETQ, per germline. Unmatched junction bases numbered 4, after V lost 7 bases and J lost 3 bases. The CDR3 covers 13 residues. This CDR3 reads CASGRTGEETQYF. CDR3 DNA: TGCGCCAGCGGCCGGACAGGGGAAGAGACCCAGTACTTC.